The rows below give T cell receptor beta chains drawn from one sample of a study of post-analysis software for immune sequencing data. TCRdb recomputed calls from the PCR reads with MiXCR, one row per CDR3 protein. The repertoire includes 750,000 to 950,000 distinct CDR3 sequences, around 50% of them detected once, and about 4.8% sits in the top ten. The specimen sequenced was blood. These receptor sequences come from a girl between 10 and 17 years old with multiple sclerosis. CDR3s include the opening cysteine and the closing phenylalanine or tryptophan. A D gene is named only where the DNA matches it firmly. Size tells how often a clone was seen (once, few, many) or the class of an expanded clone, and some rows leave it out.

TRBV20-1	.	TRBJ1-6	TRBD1	TGCAGTGCTAGACCAGGGGGCGCCCATTCACCCCTCCACTTT	CSARPGGAHSPLHF
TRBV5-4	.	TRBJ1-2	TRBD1	TGTGCCAGCAGCGTCGACTCCCGGGACAGGGGCTATGGCTACACCTTC	CASSVDSRDRGYGYTF
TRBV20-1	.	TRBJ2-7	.	TGCAGTGCTAGGTCATTAGAGGGGGGTCGGAACGAGCAGTACTTC	CSARSLEGGRNEQYF
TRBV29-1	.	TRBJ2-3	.	TGCAGCCTCTTCGGCACGGGCACAGATACGCAGTATTTT	CSLFGTGTDTQYF
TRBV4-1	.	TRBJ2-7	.	TGCGCCAGCAGCCACATCGCTTCCGGGACTTCTGCCTACGAGCAGTACTTC	CASSHIASGTSAYEQYF
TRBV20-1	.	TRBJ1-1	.	TGCAGTGCTAAGGACGGTCCCTGGAACACTGAAGCTTTCTTT	CSAKDGPWNTEAFF
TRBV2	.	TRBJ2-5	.	TGTGCCAACCGAATCCTGGTAGCGGATCGAGGGGGAGAGACCCAGTACTTC	CANRILVADRGGETQYF
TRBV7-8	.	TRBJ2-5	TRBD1	TGTGCCAGCAGCTTCATGGCCGCGACAGGGAAAGAGACCCAGTACTTC	CASSFMAATGKETQYF
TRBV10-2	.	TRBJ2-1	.	TGCGCCAGCCTACGGGACGGGTACAATGAGCAGTTCTTC	CASLRDGYNEQFF
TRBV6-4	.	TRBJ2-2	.	TGTGCCAGCAGTGACTCTAGCACCGGGGAGCTGTTTTTT	CASSDSSTGELFF
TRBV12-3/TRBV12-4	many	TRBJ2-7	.	TGTGCCAGCAGTTCTCGCTACGAGCAGTACTTC	CASSSRYEQYF
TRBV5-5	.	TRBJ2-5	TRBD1	TGTGCCAGCCTGCCGGGACAGGTCCAAGAGACCCAGTACTTC	CASLPGQVQETQYF
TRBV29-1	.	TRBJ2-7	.	TGCAGCGTTCAATGGGGCGGGCGGAGCTCCTACGAGCAGTACTTC	CSVQWGGRSSYEQYF
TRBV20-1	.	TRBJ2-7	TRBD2	TGCAGTGCTAGAGGAACGGGACTAGCGGGAGGCATCTCCTACGAGCAGTACTTC	CSARGTGLAGGISYEQYF
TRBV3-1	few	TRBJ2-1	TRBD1	TGTGCCAGCAGCCAAGGAACGGGACAGGGGATAAATGAGCAGTTCTTC	CASSQGTGQGINEQFF
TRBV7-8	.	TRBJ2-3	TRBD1	TGTGCCAGCAGCCCTACAGGGACAGACACAGATACGCAGTATTTT	CASSPTGTDTDTQYF
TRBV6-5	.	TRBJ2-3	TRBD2	TGTGCCAGCAGTTACCCGGGGAGTAGCGGGAGCGGTACGCAGTATTTT	CASSYPGSSGSGTQYF
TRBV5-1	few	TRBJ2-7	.	TGCGCCAGCAGCAACCGGGACGCATCCTCCTACGAGCAGTACTTC	CASSNRDASSYEQYF
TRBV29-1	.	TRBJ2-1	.	TGCAGCGTTGAAGATAAACTATCGACCTCCTACAATGAGCAGTTCTTC	CSVEDKLSTSYNEQFF
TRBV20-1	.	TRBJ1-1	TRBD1	TGCAGTGCTAGAGATCCCGGGACAGGCTTTGAAGCTTTCTTT	CSARDPGTGFEAFF
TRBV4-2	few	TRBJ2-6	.	TGTGCCAGCAGCCAAGAGACTACGTCTGGGGCCAACGTCCTGACTTTC	CASSQETTSGANVLTF
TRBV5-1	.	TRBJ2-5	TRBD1	TGCGCCAGCAGCCCCACCGGGACAGGGGGCCGGGTTGAGCAGTACTTC	CASSPTGTGGRVEQYF
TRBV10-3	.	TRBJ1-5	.	TGTGCCATCAGTGAGTCTGGGGGCGCAGGTCAGCCCCAGCATTTT	CAISESGGAGQPQHF
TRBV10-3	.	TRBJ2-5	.	TGTGCCATCAGTGAGTCGGGCTTAGCGGAGACCCAGTACTTC	CAISESGLAETQYF
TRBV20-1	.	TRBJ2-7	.	TGCAGTGCTAGAGAGAACTCCTACGAGCAGTACTTC	CSARENSYEQYF
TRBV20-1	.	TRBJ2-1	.	TGCAGTGCCGGGGACCCCCGTAGGAGCCGGCAGTTCTTC	CSAGDPRRSRQFF
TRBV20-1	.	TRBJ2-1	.	TGCAGTGCTAGAGACAGGACAACCCCGGGTGAGCAGTTCTTC	CSARDRTTPGEQFF
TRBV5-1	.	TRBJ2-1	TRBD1	TGCGCCAGCAGCTTCGGAAGACAGGGAAACAATGAGCAGTTCTTC	CASSFGRQGNNEQFF
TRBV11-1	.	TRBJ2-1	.	TGTGCCAGCAAAGTGGGCCTCGGTGAGCAGTTCTTC	CASKVGLGEQFF
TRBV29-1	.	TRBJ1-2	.	TGCTCCTCGAAAGACTGGTCCTATGGCTACACCTTC	CSSKDWSYGYTF
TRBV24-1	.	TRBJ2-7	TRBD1	TGTGCCACCAGTGATTGGACAGGTGAGCAGTACTTC	CATSDWTGEQYF
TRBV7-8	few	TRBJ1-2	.	TGTGCCAGCAGCGATAGGGTTAACTATGGCTACACCTTC	CASSDRVNYGYTF